This TCR beta chain was identified in a study of radiation and T cells in renal cell carcinoma. The ends were cut back, 5 bases at V and 5 bases at J, with 6 bases in the middle. Germline V CDR1 and CDR2: DFQATT, SNEGSKA (reference sequence). This CDR3 has 10 amino acids. On this clone itself: What it recognizes is unknown.

General study points: No pretreatment tumor biopsies were available for baseline clonotypes. From baseline, blood top tumor clonotypes peaked at 2 weeks post-radiation.

Sequencing used immunoSEQ multiplex PCR; TCRdb keeps in-frame clones, though not all of them. The sample contains roughly 130,000 clones, nearly 90% of which appear only once. Documented time point: baseline pretreatment blood. Indicated treatment: 15 Gy SBRT to primary tumor, nephrectomy 4 weeks later. Serial blood draws occurred at baseline and 2 and 4 weeks post-SBRT. The tumor was a clear cell renal cell carcinoma. The V call is TRBV20-1, the J call TRBJ2-5; D not resolved. Sequenced material: blood, taken from a patient whose treatment included radiotherapy and nephrectomy. This TCR came from a woman aged 45-60 years with renal cell carcinoma. The CDR3 sequence is CSAGPETQYF. CDR3 DNA: TGCAGTGCTGGTCCGGAGACCCAGTACTTC.